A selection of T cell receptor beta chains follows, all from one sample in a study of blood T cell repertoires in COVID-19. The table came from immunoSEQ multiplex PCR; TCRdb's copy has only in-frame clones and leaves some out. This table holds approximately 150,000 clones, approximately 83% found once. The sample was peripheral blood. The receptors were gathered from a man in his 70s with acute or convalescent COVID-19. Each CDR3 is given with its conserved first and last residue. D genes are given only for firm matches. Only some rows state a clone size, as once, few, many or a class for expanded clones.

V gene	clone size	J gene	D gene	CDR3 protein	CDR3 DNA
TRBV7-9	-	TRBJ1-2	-	CASSLPTSQTTGYTF	TGTGCCAGCAGCTTACCGACCTCACAGACGACGGGCTACACCTTC
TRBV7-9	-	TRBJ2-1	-	CASSLARDHRGTSYNEQFF	TGTGCCAGCAGCTTAGCTAGGGACCATAGGGGGACCTCCTACAATGAGCAGTTCTTC
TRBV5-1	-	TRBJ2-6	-	CASSLLASGANVLTF	TGCGCCAGCAGCTTGTTGGCTTCTGGGGCCAACGTCCTGACTTTC
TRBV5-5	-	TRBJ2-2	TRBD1	CASSYTGTVNTGELFF	TGTGCCAGCAGCTATACCGGGACAGTGAACACCGGGGAGCTGTTTTTT
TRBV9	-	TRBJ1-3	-	CASSVSWASGNTIYF	TGTGCCAGCAGCGTATCGTGGGCTTCTGGAAACACCATATATTTT
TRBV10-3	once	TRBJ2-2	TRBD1	CAISRDRNTGELFF	TGTGCCATCAGTCGGGACAGGAACACCGGGGAGCTGTTTTTT
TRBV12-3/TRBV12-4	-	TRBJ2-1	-	CASRTHYNEQFF	TGTGCCAGCAGGACTCACTACAATGAGCAGTTCTTC
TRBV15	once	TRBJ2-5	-	CATSRDLGETQYF	TGTGCCACCAGCAGAGATCTCGGGGAGACCCAGTACTTC
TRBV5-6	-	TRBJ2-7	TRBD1	CASSLEYGTGIFLF	TGTGCCAGCAGCTTGGAATACGGGACAGGGATTTTTTTGTTC
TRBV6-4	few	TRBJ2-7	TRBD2	CASSTTSGSDEQYF	TGTGCCAGCAGCACAACTAGCGGGAGCGACGAGCAGTACTTC
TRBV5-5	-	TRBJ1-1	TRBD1	CASSLGQGGGLEAFF	TGTGCCAGCAGCCTGGGACAGGGTGGTGGGTTGGAAGCTTTCTTT
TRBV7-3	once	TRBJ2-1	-	CASSLAGTYNEQFF	TGTGCCAGCAGCTTAGCGGGAACCTACAATGAGCAGTTCTTC
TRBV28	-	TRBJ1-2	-	CASSLMQGRTLGYTF	TGTGCCAGCAGTTTAATGCAGGGAAGAACGCTGGGCTACACCTTC
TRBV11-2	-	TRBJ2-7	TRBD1	CASSLNRAGGGRNEQYF	TGTGCCAGCAGCTTAAATCGAGCAGGGGGCGGAAGGAACGAGCAGTACTTC
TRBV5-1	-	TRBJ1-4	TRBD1	CASSSTGQGEKLFF	TGCGCCAGCAGCTCCACGGGACAGGGGGAAAAACTGTTTTTT
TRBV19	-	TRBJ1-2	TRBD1	CASSQARGWESYTF	TGTGCCAGTAGTCAGGCCAGGGGGTGGGAAAGCTACACCTTC
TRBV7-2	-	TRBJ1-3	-	CASSLGRVSGNTIYF	TGTGCCAGCAGCTTAGGACGGGTCTCTGGAAACACCATATATTTT
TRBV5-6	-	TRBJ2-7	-	CASSFPQDSGEQYF	TGTGCCAGCAGCTTTCCCCAGGATTCAGGCGAGCAGTACTTC
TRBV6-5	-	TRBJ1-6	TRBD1	CASTSDRGDSPLHF	TGTGCCAGCACCTCGGACAGGGGCGATTCACCCCTCCACTTT
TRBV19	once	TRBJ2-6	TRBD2	CASRLAAFFTSGANVLTF	TGTGCCAGTCGACTAGCGGCTTTCTTCACCTCTGGGGCCAACGTCCTGACTTTC
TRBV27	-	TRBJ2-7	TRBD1	CAGRPRDRAPYEQYF	TGTGCCGGCCGCCCCCGGGACAGGGCCCCCTACGAGCAGTACTTC
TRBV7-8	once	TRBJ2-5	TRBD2	CASSFKTPGGGWGETQYF	TGTGCCAGCAGCTTCAAAACTCCCGGGGGGGGCTGGGGAGAGACCCAGTACTTC
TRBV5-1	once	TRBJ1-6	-	CASSLATVNSPLHF	TGCGCCAGCAGCTTGGCTACAGTAAATTCACCCCTCCACTTT
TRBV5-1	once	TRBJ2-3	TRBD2	CASSLPSGRTDTQYF	TGCGCCAGCAGCTTGCCTAGCGGACGCACAGATACGCAGTATTTT
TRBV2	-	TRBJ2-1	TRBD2	CASSEGLAGGYEQFF	TGTGCCAGCAGTGAAGGTCTAGCGGGAGGCTATGAGCAGTTCTTC
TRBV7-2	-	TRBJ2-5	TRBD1	CASTLTTGPQETQYF	TGTGCCAGCACCCTAACGACAGGGCCCCAAGAGACCCAGTACTTC
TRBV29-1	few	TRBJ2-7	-	CSVVGDLSSYEQYF	TGCAGCGTTGTTGGTGACTTGAGCTCCTACGAGCAGTACTTC
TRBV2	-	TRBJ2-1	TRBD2	CASRSSGSSYNEQFF	TGTGCCAGCCGTTCTAGCGGGAGCTCCTACAATGAGCAGTTCTTC
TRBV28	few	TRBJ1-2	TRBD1	CASSLDLRTGLSGYTF	TGTGCCAGCAGTTTAGATTTAAGGACAGGGCTTAGTGGCTACACCTTC
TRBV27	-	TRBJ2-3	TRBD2	CASSSQRTSGLLQVTDTQYF	TGTGCCAGCAGTTCTCAGAGGACTAGCGGGCTTCTTCAGGTCACAGATACGCAGTATTTT
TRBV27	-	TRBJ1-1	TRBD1	CASSFWDRESEAFF	TGTGCCAGCAGTTTCTGGGACAGGGAGTCGGAAGCTTTCTTT
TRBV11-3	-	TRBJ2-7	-	CASSLDLGEQYF	TGTGCCAGCAGCTTAGATCTCGGGGAGCAGTACTTC
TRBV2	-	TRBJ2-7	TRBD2	CAINSGSEWQYF	TGTGCCATCAATAGCGGGAGTGAGTGGCAGTACTTC
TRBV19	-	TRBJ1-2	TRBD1	CASSIIAGQGVQVDGYTF	TGTGCCAGTAGTATAATTGCGGGACAGGGGGTTCAGGTGGATGGCTACACCTTC
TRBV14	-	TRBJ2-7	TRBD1	CASSQIQGLEQYF	TGTGCCAGCAGCCAAATACAGGGGCTCGAGCAGTACTTC
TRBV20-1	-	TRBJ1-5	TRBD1	CSANEGGGQPQHF	TGCAGTGCTAATGAAGGGGGCGGTCAGCCCCAGCATTTT
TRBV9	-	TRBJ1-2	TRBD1	CASSVALVGQGSGYTF	TGTGCCAGCAGCGTAGCCCTGGTGGGACAGGGATCTGGCTACACCTTC
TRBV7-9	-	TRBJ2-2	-	CASSLQGGRNTGELFF	TGTGCCAGCAGCTTACAGGGGGGTCGGAACACCGGGGAGCTGTTTTTT
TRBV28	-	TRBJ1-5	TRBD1	CASSLPSTGGGNQPQHF	TGTGCCAGCAGTTTACCGTCGACAGGGGGTGGCAATCAGCCCCAGCATTTT
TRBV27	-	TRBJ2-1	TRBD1	CASSFGTGTYNEQFF	TGTGCCAGCAGTTTCGGGACAGGGACCTACAATGAGCAGTTCTTC
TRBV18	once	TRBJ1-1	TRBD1	CASSQRGPVNTEAFF	TGTGCCAGCTCACAGAGGGGGCCGGTGAACACTGAAGCTTTCTTT
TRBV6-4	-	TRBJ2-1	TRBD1	CASSAQGAYNEQFF	TGTGCCAGCAGTGCCCAGGGGGCCTACAATGAGCAGTTCTTC
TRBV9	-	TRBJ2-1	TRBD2	CASSALAGDFNEQFF	TGTGCCAGCAGCGCACTAGCGGGAGATTTCAATGAGCAGTTCTTC
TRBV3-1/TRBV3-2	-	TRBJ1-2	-	CASSQGGTRYTF	TGTGCCAGCAGCCAAGGAGGGACACGCTACACCTTC
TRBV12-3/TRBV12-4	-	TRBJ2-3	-	CASSLDRQGHKF	TGTGCCAGCAGCCTCGACAGGCAGGGACACAAATTT
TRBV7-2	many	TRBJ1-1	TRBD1	CASSSDRGRSEAFF	TGTGCCAGCAGCTCCGACAGGGGAAGAAGTGAAGCTTTCTTT
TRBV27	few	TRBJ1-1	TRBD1	CASSPSTGGIEAFF	TGTGCCAGCAGCCCTTCGACAGGGGGAATTGAAGCTTTCTTT
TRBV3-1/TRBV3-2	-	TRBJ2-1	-	CASSLVGGEQFF	TGTGCCAGCAGCTTAGTGGGAGGTGAGCAGTTCTTC
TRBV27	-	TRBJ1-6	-	CASSFDTNNSPLHF	TGTGCCAGCAGTTTTGACACAAATAATTCACCCCTCCACTTT